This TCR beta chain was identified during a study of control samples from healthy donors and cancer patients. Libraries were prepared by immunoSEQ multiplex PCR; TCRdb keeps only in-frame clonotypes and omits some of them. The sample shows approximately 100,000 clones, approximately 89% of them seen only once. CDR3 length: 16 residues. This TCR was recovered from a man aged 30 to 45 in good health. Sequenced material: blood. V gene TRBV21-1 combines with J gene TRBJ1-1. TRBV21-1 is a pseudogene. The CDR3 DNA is TGTGCCAGCAGCAAAGTCGGTAAAAAAAAGAGCACTGAAGCTTTCTTT. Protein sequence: CASSKVGKKKSTEAFF.